Listed below are T cell receptor beta chains from one sample, sequenced in a study of T-cell reconstitution after alpha-beta-depleted transplantation in children. Each CDR3 protein gets one entry after TCRdb re-called the PCR reads with MiXCR. The sample records roughly 350,000 distinct CDR3 sequences, about 9.4% being singletons. Sequencing was performed on PBMCs from the stem cell graft donor, taken from the stem cell graft. All receptors derive from a human donor who donated a stem cell graft to a child with acute lymphoblastic leukemia. CDR3s include the opening cysteine and the closing phenylalanine or tryptophan. A D gene is named only where the DNA matches it firmly. Clone size is stated in some rows and not others, as once, few, many or a class when expanded.

v_gene: TRBV4-1; abundance: .; j_gene: TRBJ2-1; d_gene: TRBD2; CDR3aa: CASSQDLPSGYNEQFF; CDR3nt: TGCGCCAGCAGCCAAGATCTCCCTAGCGGCTACAATGAGCAGTTCTTC
v_gene: TRBV20-1; abundance: .; j_gene: TRBJ2-7; d_gene: TRBD1; CDR3aa: CSARRGQSPHEQYF; CDR3nt: TGCAGTGCTAGACGGGGACAGAGTCCCCACGAGCAGTACTTC
v_gene: TRBV29-1; abundance: few; j_gene: TRBJ2-7; d_gene: TRBD2; CDR3aa: CSVLAGYYEQYF; CDR3nt: TGCAGCGTACTAGCGGGGTACTACGAGCAGTACTTC
v_gene: TRBV21-1; abundance: few; j_gene: TRBJ2-5; d_gene: .; CDR3aa: CASSKEARQETQYF; CDR3nt: TGTGCCAGCAGCAAAGAGGCTAGACAGGAGACCCAGTACTTC
v_gene: TRBV5-1; abundance: .; j_gene: TRBJ2-1; d_gene: .; CDR3aa: CASRGSSGAGYNDQFF; CDR3nt: TGCGCCAGCAGGGGTTCGTCGGGAGCAGGATACAATGACCAGTTCTTC
v_gene: TRBV3-1; abundance: few; j_gene: TRBJ2-7; d_gene: .; CDR3aa: CASSQVGRGSNEQYF; CDR3nt: TGTGCCAGCAGCCAAGTAGGTCGGGGAAGCAACGAGCAGTACTTC
v_gene: TRBV19; abundance: .; j_gene: TRBJ2-1; d_gene: TRBD2; CDR3aa: CASNGGSRSSEQFF; CDR3nt: TGTGCCAGTAACGGCGGGAGTAGATCCAGTGAGCAGTTCTTC
v_gene: TRBV12-3/TRBV12-4; abundance: few; j_gene: TRBJ2-3; d_gene: TRBD2; CDR3aa: CTSSPPPGLAGGTDTQYF; CDR3nt: TGTACCAGCAGTCCACCGCCGGGACTAGCGGGAGGGACAGATACGCAGTATTTT
v_gene: TRBV7-9; abundance: few; j_gene: TRBJ2-6; d_gene: TRBD2; CDR3aa: CASTATSGSQGANVLTF; CDR3nt: TGTGCCAGCACGGCGACTAGCGGGAGTCAAGGGGCCAACGTCCTGACTTTC
v_gene: TRBV7-9; abundance: .; j_gene: TRBJ1-2; d_gene: .; CDR3aa: CASYPGDGFYPHGYTF; CDR3nt: TGTGCCAGCTACCCCGGGGACGGCTTCTATCCTCATGGCTACACCTTC
v_gene: TRBV25-1; abundance: many; j_gene: TRBJ2-7; d_gene: .; CDR3aa: CASSESDRGRHEQYF; CDR3nt: TGTGCCAGCAGTGAATCGGATAGGGGTAGACACGAGCAGTACTTC
v_gene: TRBV3-1; abundance: .; j_gene: TRBJ1-1; d_gene: TRBD1; CDR3aa: CASRDRGYTEAFF; CDR3nt: TGTGCCAGCAGGGACAGGGGGTACACTGAAGCTTTCTTT
v_gene: TRBV6-2/TRBV6-3; abundance: .; j_gene: TRBJ2-1; d_gene: TRBD1; CDR3aa: CASEVRGQGAHTHLNEQFF; CDR3nt: TGTGCCAGCGAAGTTCGGGGACAGGGGGCGCATACCCATCTGAACGAGCAGTTCTTC
v_gene: TRBV29-1; abundance: few; j_gene: TRBJ2-7; d_gene: .; CDR3aa: CSVEVPGPNSYEQYF; CDR3nt: TGCAGCGTTGAAGTCCCGGGGCCTAACTCCTACGAGCAGTACTTC
v_gene: TRBV4-2; abundance: .; j_gene: TRBJ2-2; d_gene: TRBD2; CDR3aa: CASSQVQPSGGTGELFF; CDR3nt: TGTGCCAGCAGCCAAGTACAGCCTAGCGGGGGAACCGGGGAGCTGTTTTTT